A selection of T cell receptor beta chains follows, all from one sample in a study of Ad26.COV2.S vaccination and SARS-CoV-2 variants. Produced via immunoSEQ multiplex PCR; TCRdb's table is partial and in-frame only. This sample carries approximately 280,000 clones, around 87% of them seen once, and the ten largest clones take roughly 3.5%. The material was peripheral blood, obtained in a trial of Ad26.COV2.S vaccine versus placebo. These receptors all stem from a person between 18 and 60 years old who received the Ad26.COV2.S COVID-19 vaccine or a placebo. CDR3s include the opening cysteine and the closing phenylalanine or tryptophan. The D gene is left open where the match is weak. Clone size is given for some rows only: seen once, a few or many times, or a class if the clone is expanded.

CDR3nt,CDR3aa,d_gene,len,j_gene,abundance,v_gene
TGCGCCAGCAGCCGTAACCAAGAGACCCAGTACTTC,CASSRNQETQYF,.,12,TRBJ2-5,.,TRBV4-1
TGCGCCAGCAGCTCCACTCGGGACATCTATGGCTACACCTTC,CASSSTRDIYGYTF,.,14,TRBJ1-2,.,TRBV5-1
TGTGCCAGCAGCCCGAGACAGGGCACCCACGAGCAGTACTTC,CASSPRQGTHEQYF,TRBD1,14,TRBJ2-7,once,TRBV9
TGTGCTAGCAGCTTAGAGGGCGCCCCCTACAATGAGCAGTTCTTC,CASSLEGAPYNEQFF,.,15,TRBJ2-1,.,TRBV7-7
TGTGCCAGCAGTCCCGGCCCCCGCGGCTATGGCTACACCTTC,CASSPGPRGYGYTF,.,14,TRBJ1-2,.,TRBV2
TGTGCCAGTAGACAGGGTTGGAATCAGCCCCAGCATTTT,CASRQGWNQPQHF,.,13,TRBJ1-5,.,TRBV19
TGTGCCAGCAGTTTTCTTGGACAGCTCTCAGAAACAGATACGCAGTATTTT,CASSFLGQLSETDTQYF,.,17,TRBJ2-3,.,TRBV27
TGCAGTGCTAGCGGGCGGGAGGAGCAGTACTTC,CSASGREEQYF,TRBD2,11,TRBJ2-7,.,TRBV20-1
TGTGCCAGCAGCTTGGGGTTTGAAAAACTGTTTTTT,CASSLGFEKLFF,.,12,TRBJ1-4,.,TRBV7-9
TGTGCCAGCAGTGGGGGGACAGGGGGCCCTAACGGGGAGCTGTTTTTT,CASSGGTGGPNGELFF,TRBD1,16,TRBJ2-2,.,TRBV2
TGTGCCAGCAGTGATTCAGATTTCGACACTGAAGCTTTCTTT,CASSDSDFDTEAFF,.,14,TRBJ1-1,.,TRBV2
TGTGCCTGGGACAGGGGGCGGGCTGAAGCTTTCTTT,CAWDRGRAEAFF,TRBD1,12,TRBJ1-1,once,TRBV30
TGTGCCAGCAGCGCGTTTCAGGGGCTCGGAGGCTACACCTTC,CASSAFQGLGGYTF,.,14,TRBJ1-2,.,TRBV7-2
TGCGCCAGCAGCTTGGCGGGGATTGAAGCTTTCTTT,CASSLAGIEAFF,.,12,TRBJ1-1,.,TRBV5-1
TGTGCCAGCAGCCTGATGACTGGGGGGGAGCTGTTTTTT,CASSLMTGGELFF,.,13,TRBJ2-2,.,TRBV9
TGTGCCAGCAGAGAGGGCCTAGCCAAAAACATTCAGTACTTC,CASREGLAKNIQYF,.,14,TRBJ2-4,.,TRBV3-1/TRBV3-2
TGTGCCAGCAGCTTAACCGCAGTCAATCAGCCCCAGCATTTT,CASSLTAVNQPQHF,.,14,TRBJ1-5,.,TRBV7-2
TGCGCCAGCAGCTCATACAGTCGGCTAGCGGGGCCTTACCAAGAGACCCAGTACTTC,CASSSYSRLAGPYQETQYF,TRBD2,19,TRBJ2-5,.,TRBV4-1
TGTGCCAGCAGTTACCTGGGACAGGGAGTGGGAGACACCGGGGAGCTGTTTTTT,CASSYLGQGVGDTGELFF,TRBD1,18,TRBJ2-2,.,TRBV6-2/TRBV6-3
TGTGCCATCAACCCCAGAGGACAGGGTGCCACTGAAGCTTTCTTT,CAINPRGQGATEAFF,TRBD1,15,TRBJ1-1,.,TRBV10-3
TGTGCCACCAGCAGAGCGACTAGCGGGAGGAAGTCCTACAATGAGCAGTTCTTC,CATSRATSGRKSYNEQFF,TRBD2,18,TRBJ2-1,.,TRBV15
TGCAGCGTGACCGAGGCGTACGAGCAGTACTTC,CSVTEAYEQYF,.,11,TRBJ2-7,.,TRBV29-1
TGTGCCAGCAGCTTAGTGGGAGTGGGTGAGCAGTTCTTC,CASSLVGVGEQFF,.,13,TRBJ2-1,.,TRBV7-9
TGTGCCAGCAGCCCCTGGCGAGGCCCCGCCGAGCAGTACTTC,CASSPWRGPAEQYF,.,14,TRBJ2-7,few,TRBV7-2
TGTGCCAGCAGCCCAAGCTCCCTAGCCCCACATTCTCAGTATTTT,CASSPSSLAPHSQYF,.,15,TRBJ2-3,.,TRBV7-9
TGTGCCAGCAGCCCTACTAGTGGCTCCTACAATGAGCAGTTCTTC,CASSPTSGSYNEQFF,.,15,TRBJ2-1,.,TRBV5-4
TGCGCCAGCAGCCAGGTCTGGGACAGGGAGAGAGAAAAACTGTTTTTT,CASSQVWDREREKLFF,TRBD1,16,TRBJ1-4,.,TRBV4-3
TGTGCCAGCAGTACTGGACGGTCTGGGGCCAACGTCCTGACTTTC,CASSTGRSGANVLTF,.,15,TRBJ2-6,.,TRBV28
TGTGCCAGCAGCTATAGCGGGAGGCGGCTTAGCGGGGAGCTGTTTTTT,CASSYSGRRLSGELFF,TRBD2,16,TRBJ2-2,.,TRBV7-9
TGTGCCATGGGCGAGACAGAGAGTTCTAACTATGGCTACACCTTC,CAMGETESSNYGYTF,.,15,TRBJ1-2,.,TRBV10-3
TGCGCCAGCTCATATACAGGGGACACTGAAGCTTTCTTT,CASSYTGDTEAFF,TRBD1,13,TRBJ1-1,once,TRBV5-1
TGTGCCAGCAGTTACGCGAGGAGGATCCCTGGCTATGTGGGCTACACCTTC,CASSYARRIPGYVGYTF,.,17,TRBJ1-2,.,TRBV6-2/TRBV6-3
TGTGCCAGCAGTTTACGAAGCCAGGGGGCCTCGAACACCGGGGAGCTGTTTTTT,CASSLRSQGASNTGELFF,TRBD1,18,TRBJ2-2,.,TRBV27
TGTGCCAGCAGCCAAGACTCGGTCGGGTTGAGGGAAGCTTTCTTT,CASSQDSVGLREAFF,.,15,TRBJ1-1,.,TRBV4-2
TGTGCCAGCAGCTCCGGGACGGCAACCTACGAGCAGTACTTC,CASSSGTATYEQYF,.,14,TRBJ2-7,.,TRBV7-6
TGCGCCAGCAGTCCGGCTACCCATTTCTATGGCTACACCTTC,CASSPATHFYGYTF,.,14,TRBJ1-2,.,TRBV10-1
TGTGCCAGCAGCCAAGATAGGGCGGCGTACGAGCAGTACTTC,CASSQDRAAYEQYF,.,14,TRBJ2-7,.,TRBV4-2
TGTGCCAGCAGCCAGACCTCATTACTATACGAGCAGTACTTC,CASSQTSLLYEQYF,.,14,TRBJ2-7,.,TRBV7-9
TGCGCCAGCAGCCACGACGGTTTGAACACTGAAGCTTTCTTT,CASSHDGLNTEAFF,.,14,TRBJ1-1,.,TRBV4-1
TGTGCCAGCAGCCAGGGGTCCTGGACAGGGTCGGACGAGCAGTACTTC,CASSQGSWTGSDEQYF,TRBD1,16,TRBJ2-7,few,TRBV3-1/TRBV3-2
TGTGCCAGCAGCGTCAACCGGGGCGCGGAGACCCAGTACTTC,CASSVNRGAETQYF,.,14,TRBJ2-5,few,TRBV9
TGTGCCAGCAACCGGGAGCCGTCCTACGAGCAGTACTTC,CASNREPSYEQYF,.,13,TRBJ2-7,.,TRBV6-5
TGTGCCAGCAGCCTGGGCCTAGCGGGGATCCTGAGCTCCTACAATGAGCAGTTCTTC,CASSLGLAGILSSYNEQFF,TRBD2,19,TRBJ2-1,.,TRBV5-4
TGTGCCAGCAGCTTAGCAGGGACTAGCGGTTACGAGCAGTACTTC,CASSLAGTSGYEQYF,TRBD2,15,TRBJ2-7,.,TRBV7-2
TGTGCCTGGAGTGTTGAAACCTCTGGAAACACCATATATTTT,CAWSVETSGNTIYF,.,14,TRBJ1-3,.,TRBV30
TGTGCCAGCAGGACGGGGGACAGGCGGTTGGATGAGCAGTTCTTC,CASRTGDRRLDEQFF,TRBD1,15,TRBJ2-1,.,TRBV6-5
TGTGCCAGCAGCTTCCGGGACAGGGGGCGCGGCTACACCTTC,CASSFRDRGRGYTF,TRBD1,14,TRBJ1-2,.,TRBV6-6
TGTGCCATCCTCCGGGACAGGGGAACAGATACGCAGTATTTT,CAILRDRGTDTQYF,TRBD1,14,TRBJ2-3,.,TRBV10-3
TGTGCCAGCAGCTCCGGACTAGCGGGGGGCACAGATACGCAGTATTTT,CASSSGLAGGTDTQYF,TRBD2,16,TRBJ2-3,.,TRBV5-4
TGTGCCAGCAGTTACTCTAGCGGGAGCCCCGGAGGGGAGCAGTTCTTC,CASSYSSGSPGGEQFF,TRBD2,16,TRBJ2-1,.,TRBV6-5
TGTGCCAGCACCGTATATAGGACAGGGGACACTGAAGCTTTCTTT,CASTVYRTGDTEAFF,TRBD1,15,TRBJ1-1,once,TRBV7-2
TGTGCCATCAGTGAGCCACCGGGACAAGCCTCTTGGGGCTACACCTTC,CAISEPPGQASWGYTF,.,16,TRBJ1-2,.,TRBV10-3
TGTGCCAGCAGCCAAGCGGGTCGGAACACCGGGGAGCTGTTTTTT,CASSQAGRNTGELFF,.,15,TRBJ2-2,.,TRBV3-1/TRBV3-2
TGTGCCAGCAGTTACTCCGACTACCCGAACACCGGGGAGCTGTTTTTT,CASSYSDYPNTGELFF,.,16,TRBJ2-2,.,TRBV6-5